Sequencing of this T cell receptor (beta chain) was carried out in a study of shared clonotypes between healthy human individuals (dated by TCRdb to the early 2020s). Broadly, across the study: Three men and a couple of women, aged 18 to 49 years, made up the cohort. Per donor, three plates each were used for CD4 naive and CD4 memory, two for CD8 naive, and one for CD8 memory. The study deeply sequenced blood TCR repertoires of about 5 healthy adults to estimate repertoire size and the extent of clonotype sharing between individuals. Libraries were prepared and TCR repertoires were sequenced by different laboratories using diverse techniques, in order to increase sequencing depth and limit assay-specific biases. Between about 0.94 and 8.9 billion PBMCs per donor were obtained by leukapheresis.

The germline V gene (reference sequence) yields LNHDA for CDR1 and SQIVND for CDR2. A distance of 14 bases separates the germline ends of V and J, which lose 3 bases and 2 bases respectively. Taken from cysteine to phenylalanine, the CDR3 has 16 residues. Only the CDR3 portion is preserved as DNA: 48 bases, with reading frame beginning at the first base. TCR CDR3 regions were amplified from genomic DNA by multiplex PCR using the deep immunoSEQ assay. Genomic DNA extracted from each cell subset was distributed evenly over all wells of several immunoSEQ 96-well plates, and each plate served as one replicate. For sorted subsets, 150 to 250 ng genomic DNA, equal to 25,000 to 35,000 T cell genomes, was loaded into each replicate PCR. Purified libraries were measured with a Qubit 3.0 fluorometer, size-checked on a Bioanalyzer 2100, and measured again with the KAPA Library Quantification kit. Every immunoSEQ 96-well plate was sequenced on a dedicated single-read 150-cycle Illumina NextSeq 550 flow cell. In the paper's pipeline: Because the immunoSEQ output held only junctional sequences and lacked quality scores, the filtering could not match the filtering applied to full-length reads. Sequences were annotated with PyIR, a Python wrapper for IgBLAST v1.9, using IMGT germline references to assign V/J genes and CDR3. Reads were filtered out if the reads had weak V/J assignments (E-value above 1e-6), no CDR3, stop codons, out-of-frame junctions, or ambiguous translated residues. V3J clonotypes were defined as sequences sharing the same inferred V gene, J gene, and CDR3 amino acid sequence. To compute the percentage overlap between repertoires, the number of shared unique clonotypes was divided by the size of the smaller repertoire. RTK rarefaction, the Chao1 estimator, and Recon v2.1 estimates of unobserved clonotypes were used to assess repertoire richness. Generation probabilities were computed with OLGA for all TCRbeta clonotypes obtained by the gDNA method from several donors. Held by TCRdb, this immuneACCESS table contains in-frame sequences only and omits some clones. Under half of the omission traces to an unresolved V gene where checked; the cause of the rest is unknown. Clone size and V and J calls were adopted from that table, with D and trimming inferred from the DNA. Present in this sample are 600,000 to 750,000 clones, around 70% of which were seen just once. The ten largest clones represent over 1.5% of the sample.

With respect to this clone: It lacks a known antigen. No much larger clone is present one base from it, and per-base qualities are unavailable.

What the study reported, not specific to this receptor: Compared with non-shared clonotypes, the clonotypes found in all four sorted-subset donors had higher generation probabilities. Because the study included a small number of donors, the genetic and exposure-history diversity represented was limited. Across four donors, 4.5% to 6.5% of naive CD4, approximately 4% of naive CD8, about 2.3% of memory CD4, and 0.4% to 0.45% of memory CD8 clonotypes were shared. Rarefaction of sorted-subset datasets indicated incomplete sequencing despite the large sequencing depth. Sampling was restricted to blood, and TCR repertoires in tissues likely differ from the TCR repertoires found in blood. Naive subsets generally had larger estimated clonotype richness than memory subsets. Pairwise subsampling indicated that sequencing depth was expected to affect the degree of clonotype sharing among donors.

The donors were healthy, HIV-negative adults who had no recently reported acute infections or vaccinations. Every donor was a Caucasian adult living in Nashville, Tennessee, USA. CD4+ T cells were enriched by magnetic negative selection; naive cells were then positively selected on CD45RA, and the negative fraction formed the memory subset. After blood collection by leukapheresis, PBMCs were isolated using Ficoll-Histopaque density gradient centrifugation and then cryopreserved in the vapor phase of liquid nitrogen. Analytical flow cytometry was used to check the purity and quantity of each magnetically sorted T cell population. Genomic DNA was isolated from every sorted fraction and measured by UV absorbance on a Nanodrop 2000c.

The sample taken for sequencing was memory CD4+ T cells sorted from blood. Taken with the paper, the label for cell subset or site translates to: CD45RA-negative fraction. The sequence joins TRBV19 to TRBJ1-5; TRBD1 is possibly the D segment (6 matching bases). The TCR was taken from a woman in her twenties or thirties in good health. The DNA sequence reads TGTGCCAGTAGTATTTTACAGGGAGTCGGCAATCAGCCCCAGCATTTT. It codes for CASSILQGVGNQPQHF.